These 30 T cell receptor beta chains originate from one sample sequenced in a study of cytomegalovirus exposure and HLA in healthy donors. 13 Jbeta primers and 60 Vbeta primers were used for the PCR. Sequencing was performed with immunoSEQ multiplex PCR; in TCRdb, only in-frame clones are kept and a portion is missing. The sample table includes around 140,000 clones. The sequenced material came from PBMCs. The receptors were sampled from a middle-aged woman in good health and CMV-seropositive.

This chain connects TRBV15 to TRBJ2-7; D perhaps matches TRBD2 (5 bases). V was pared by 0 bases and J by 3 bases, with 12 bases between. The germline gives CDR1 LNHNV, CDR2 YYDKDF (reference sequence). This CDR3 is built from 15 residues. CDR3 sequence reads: CATSRDLAGGYEQYF. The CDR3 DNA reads TGTGCCACCAGCAGAGATTTGGCAGGAGGCTACGAGCAGTACTTC.

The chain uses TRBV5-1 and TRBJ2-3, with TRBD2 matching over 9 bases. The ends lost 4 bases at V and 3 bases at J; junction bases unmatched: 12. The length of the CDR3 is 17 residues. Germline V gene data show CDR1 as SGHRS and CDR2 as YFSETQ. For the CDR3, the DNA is TGCGCCAGCAGCCGAGACCCTAGCGGGACGGGTACAGATACGCAGTATTTT. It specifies CASSRDPSGTGTDTQYF.

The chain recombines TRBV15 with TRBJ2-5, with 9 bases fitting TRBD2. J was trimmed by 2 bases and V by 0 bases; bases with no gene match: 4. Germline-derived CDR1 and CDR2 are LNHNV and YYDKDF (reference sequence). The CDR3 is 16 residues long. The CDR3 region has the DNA TGTGCCACCAGCAGAGATCGCCTAGCGGGACAAGAGACCCAGTACTTC. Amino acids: CATSRDRLAGQETQYF.

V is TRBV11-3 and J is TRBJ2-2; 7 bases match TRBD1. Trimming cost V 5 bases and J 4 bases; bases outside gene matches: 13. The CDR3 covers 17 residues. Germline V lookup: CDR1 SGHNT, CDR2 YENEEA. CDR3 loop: CASSPTGQATGTGELFF. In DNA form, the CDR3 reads TGTGCCAGCAGCCCCACCGGACAGGCAACGGGCACCGGGGAGCTGTTTTTT.

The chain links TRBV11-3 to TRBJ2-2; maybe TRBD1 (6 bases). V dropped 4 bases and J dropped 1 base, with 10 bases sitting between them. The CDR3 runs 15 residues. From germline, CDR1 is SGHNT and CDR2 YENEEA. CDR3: CASSSKGGNTGELFF. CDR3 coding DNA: TGTGCCAGCAGCTCAAAAGGGGGGAACACCGGGGAGCTGTTTTTT.

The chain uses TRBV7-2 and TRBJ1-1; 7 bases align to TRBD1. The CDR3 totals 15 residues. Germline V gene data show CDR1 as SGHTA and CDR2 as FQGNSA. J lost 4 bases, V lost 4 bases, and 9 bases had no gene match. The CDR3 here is CASSSLTGRITEAFF. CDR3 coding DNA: TGTGCCAGCAGCTCCTTGACAGGGCGGATCACTGAAGCTTTCTTT.

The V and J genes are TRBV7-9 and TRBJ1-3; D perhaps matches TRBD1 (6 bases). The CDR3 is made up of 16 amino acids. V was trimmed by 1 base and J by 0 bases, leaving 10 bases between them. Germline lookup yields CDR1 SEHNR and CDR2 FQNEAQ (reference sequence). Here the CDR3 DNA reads TGTGCCAGCAGCTTAGGAGACAGGAGCTCTGGAAACACCATATATTTT. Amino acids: CASSLGDRSSGNTIYF.

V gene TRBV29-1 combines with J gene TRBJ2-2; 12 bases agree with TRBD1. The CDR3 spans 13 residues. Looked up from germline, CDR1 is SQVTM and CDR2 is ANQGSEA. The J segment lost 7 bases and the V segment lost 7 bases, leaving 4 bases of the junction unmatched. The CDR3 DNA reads TGCAGCGCCGGGACAGGGGGCTACGGGGAGCTGTTTTTT. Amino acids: CSAGTGGYGELFF.

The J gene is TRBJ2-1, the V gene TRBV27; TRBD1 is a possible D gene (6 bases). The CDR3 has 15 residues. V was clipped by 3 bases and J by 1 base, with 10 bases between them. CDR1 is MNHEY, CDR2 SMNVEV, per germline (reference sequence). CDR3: CASSFDRQSYNEQFF. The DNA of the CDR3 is TGTGCCAGCAGTTTCGACAGGCAATCCTACAATGAGCAGTTCTTC.

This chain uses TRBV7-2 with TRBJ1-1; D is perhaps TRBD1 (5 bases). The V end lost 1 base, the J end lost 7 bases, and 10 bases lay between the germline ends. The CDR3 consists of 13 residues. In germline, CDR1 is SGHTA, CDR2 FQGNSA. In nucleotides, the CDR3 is TGTGCCAGCAGCTTAGACAGGTTCGGTGAAGCTTTCTTT. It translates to CASSLDRFGEAFF.

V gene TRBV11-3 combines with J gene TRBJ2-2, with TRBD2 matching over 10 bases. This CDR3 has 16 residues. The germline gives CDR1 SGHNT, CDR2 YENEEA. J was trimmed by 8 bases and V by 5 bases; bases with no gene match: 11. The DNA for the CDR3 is TGTGCCAGCAGCCAGGGGCTAGCGGGAGTTGGTGGGGAGCTGTTTTTT. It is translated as CASSQGLAGVGGELFF.

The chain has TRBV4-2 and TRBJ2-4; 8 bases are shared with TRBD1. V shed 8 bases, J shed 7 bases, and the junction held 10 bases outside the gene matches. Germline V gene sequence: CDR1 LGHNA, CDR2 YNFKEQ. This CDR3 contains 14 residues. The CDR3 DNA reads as TGTGCCAGCCAGGGTGGGGACAGGAGGAACATTCAGTACTTC. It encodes CASQGGDRRNIQYF.

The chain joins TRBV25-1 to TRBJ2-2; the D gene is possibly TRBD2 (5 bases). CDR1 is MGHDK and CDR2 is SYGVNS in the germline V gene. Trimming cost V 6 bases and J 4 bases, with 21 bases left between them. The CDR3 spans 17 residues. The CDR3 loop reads CASSGPSGRASTGELFF. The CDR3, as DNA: TGTGCCAGCAGCGGGCCGTCGGGAAGAGCGTCCACCGGGGAGCTGTTTTTT.

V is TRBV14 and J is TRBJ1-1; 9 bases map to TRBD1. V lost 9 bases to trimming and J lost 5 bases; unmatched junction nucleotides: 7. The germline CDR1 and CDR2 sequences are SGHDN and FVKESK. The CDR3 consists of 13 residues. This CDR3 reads CASHGQGKTEAFF. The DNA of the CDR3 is TGTGCCAGTCATGGACAGGGGAAAACTGAAGCTTTCTTT.

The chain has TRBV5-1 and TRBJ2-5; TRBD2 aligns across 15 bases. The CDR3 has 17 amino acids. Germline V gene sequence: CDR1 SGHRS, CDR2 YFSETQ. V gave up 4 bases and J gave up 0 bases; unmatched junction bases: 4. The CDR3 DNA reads TGCGCCAGCAGCCCCGGACTAGCGGGAGGGCACCAAGAGACCCAGTACTTC. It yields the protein CASSPGLAGGHQETQYF.

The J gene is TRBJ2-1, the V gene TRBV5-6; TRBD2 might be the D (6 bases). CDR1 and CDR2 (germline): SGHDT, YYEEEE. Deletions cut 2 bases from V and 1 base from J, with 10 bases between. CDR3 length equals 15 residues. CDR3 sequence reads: CASSLGGTSYNEQFF. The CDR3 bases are TGTGCCAGCAGCTTAGGAGGGACTTCCTACAATGAGCAGTTCTTC.

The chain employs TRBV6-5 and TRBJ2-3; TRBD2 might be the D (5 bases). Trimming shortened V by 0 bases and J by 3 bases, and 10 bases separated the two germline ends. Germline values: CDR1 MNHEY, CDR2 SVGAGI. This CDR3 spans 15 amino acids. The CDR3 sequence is CASSYSNGNTDTQYF. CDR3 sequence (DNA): TGTGCCAGCAGTTACTCAAACGGGAATACAGATACGCAGTATTTT.

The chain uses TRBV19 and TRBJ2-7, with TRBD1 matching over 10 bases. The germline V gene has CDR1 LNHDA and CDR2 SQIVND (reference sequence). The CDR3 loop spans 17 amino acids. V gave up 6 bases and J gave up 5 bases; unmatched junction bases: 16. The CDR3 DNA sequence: TGTGCCAGTAGCCTATCCATCCGGGACAGGGGAGGGCACGAGCAGTACTTC. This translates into CASSLSIRDRGGHEQYF.

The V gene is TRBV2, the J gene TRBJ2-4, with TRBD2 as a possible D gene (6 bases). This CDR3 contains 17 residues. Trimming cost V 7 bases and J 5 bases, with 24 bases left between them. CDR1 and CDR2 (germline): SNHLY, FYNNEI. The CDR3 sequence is CASTLVEGRGSQNIQYF. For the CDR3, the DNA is TGTGCCAGCACCTTGGTGGAGGGAAGGGGATCGCAAAACATTCAGTACTTC.

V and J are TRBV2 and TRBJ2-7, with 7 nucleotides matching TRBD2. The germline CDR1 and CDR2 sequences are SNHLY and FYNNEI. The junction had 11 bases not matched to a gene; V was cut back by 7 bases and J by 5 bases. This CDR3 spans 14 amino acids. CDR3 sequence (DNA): TGTGCCAGCACTATAGGTAGCGGGCCGGACGAGCAGTACTTC. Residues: CASTIGSGPDEQYF.

In nucleotides, the CDR3 is TGTGCCAGCAGTTTCTCAGCGGGACTTCGATCCTACAATGAGCAGTTCTTC. Translation: CASSFSAGLRSYNEQFF. The rearrangement joins TRBV28 to TRBJ2-1, with TRBD2 matching 7 bases. Germline trimming cut 3 bases from V and 1 base from J; bases unmatched to any gene: 9. Looked up from germline, CDR1 is MDHEN and CDR2 is SYDVKM. The CDR3 is 17 amino acids.

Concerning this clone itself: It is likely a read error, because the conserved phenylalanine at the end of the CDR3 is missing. CDR3 nucleotide sequence: TGTGCCAGCAGTGAACAGGGGAACTATGGCTACACCCTC. Translated, it gives CASSEQGNYGYTL. The rearrangement links TRBV6-5 to TRBJ1-2, with 7 bases fitting TRBD1. This CDR3 is 13 amino acids long. Germline CDR1 MNHEY, CDR2 SVGAGI. Unmatched junction bases numbered 2, after V lost 5 bases and J lost 2 bases.

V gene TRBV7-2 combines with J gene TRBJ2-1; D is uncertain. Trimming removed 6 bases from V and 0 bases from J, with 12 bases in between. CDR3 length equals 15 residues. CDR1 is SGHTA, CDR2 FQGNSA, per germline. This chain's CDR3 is CASSFTESSYNEQFF. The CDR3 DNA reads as TGTGCCAGCAGTTTTACAGAGAGCTCCTACAATGAGCAGTTCTTC. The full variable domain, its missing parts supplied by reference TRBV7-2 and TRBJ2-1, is GAGVSQSPSNKVTEKGKDVELRCDPISGHTALYWYRQSLGQGLEFLIYFQGNSAPDKSGLPSDRFSAERTGGSVSTLTIQRTQQEDSAVYLCASSFTESSYNEQFFGPGTRLTVL.

The CDR3 loop reads CASSGGLAIYNEQFF. CDR3 nucleotide sequence: TGTGCCAGCAGCGGGGGACTAGCGATCTACAATGAGCAGTTCTTC. The chain recombines TRBV5-6 with TRBJ2-1; TRBD2 aligns across 10 bases. The CDR3 covers 15 residues. Germline values: CDR1 SGHDT, CDR2 YYEEEE. V trimming: 4 bases; J trimming: 3 bases; junction bases outside the gene matches: 4.

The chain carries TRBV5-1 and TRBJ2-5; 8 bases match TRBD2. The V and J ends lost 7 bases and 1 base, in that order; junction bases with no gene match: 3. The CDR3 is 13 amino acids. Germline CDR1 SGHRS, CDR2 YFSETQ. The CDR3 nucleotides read TGCGCCAGCCAAACTAGCGGCCAAGAGACCCAGTACTTC. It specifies CASQTSGQETQYF.

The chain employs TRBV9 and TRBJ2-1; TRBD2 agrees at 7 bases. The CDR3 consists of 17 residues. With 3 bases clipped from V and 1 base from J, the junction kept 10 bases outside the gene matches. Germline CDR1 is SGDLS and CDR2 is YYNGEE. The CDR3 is CASSGVWGRDSYNEQFF. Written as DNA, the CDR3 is TGTGCCAGCAGCGGTGTATGGGGGAGGGATTCCTACAATGAGCAGTTCTTC.

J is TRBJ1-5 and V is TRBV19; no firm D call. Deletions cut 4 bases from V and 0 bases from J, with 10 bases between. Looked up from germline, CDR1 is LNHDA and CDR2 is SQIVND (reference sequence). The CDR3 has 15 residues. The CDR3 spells CASSRSEYSNQPQHF. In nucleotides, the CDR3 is TGTGCCAGTAGTAGGTCCGAGTATAGCAATCAGCCCCAGCATTTT. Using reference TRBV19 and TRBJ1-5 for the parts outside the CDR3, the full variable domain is DGGITQSPKYLFRKEGQNVTLSCEQNLNHDAMYWYRQDPGQGLRLIYYSQIVNDFQKGDIAEGYSVSREKKESFPLTVTSAQKNPTAFYLCASSRSEYSNQPQHFGDGTRLSIL.

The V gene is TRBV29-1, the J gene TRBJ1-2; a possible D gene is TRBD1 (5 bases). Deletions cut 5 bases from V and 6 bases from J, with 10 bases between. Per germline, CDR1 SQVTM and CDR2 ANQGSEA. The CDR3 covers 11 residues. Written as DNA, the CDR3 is TGCAGCGTTCAGGCAGGGAATGGCTACACCTTC. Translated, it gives CSVQAGNGYTF.

The CDR3 DNA is TGTGCCATCAGTGAGCCGGGACAGGGGGCGGGGGGCACTGAAGCTTTCTTT. The encoded protein is CAISEPGQGAGGTEAFF. The chain is built from TRBV10-3 and TRBJ1-1; 12 bases are a match to TRBD1. The CDR3 consists of 17 residues. Germline V lookup: CDR1 ENHRY, CDR2 SYGVKD. V was clipped by 2 bases and J by 4 bases; unmatched bases: 8.

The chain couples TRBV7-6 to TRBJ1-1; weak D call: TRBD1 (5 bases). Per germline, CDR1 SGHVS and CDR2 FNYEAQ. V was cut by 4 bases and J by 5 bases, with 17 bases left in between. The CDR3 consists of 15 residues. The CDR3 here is CASSSQQGGKTEAFF. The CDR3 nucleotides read TGTGCCAGCAGCTCACAGCAGGGAGGGAAGACTGAAGCTTTCTTT.